The source of this TCR beta chain is a study of blood T cell repertoires in COVID-19. As for the study in general: Sites in the United States, Italy and Spain provided acute and convalescent COVID-19 samples. PBMCs, B-cell-depleted T cells, or T cells were the source of the cDNA or gDNA that made up the material.

This CDR3 spans 15 amino acids. V shed 5 bases and J 1 base; nucleotides not matched to a gene: 6. CDR1 is SGHTA, CDR2 FQGNSA, per germline. Original processing methods: Estimation of nucleated cell counts was performed using reference gene primer amplification. Method: immunoSEQ multiplex PCR; TCRdb's copy keeps in-frame clones and lacks some. D and trimming come from the DNA, and the V and J calls and clone size come from that table. The profile shows some 150,000 clones, approximately 89% of them singletons. The genes are TRBV7-2 and TRBJ2-7; 9 bases map to TRBD2. Material for sequencing was peripheral blood. This clonotype was sampled from a human donor in a cohort sampled during active COVID-19. The CDR3 is CASSETSGRSYEQYF. In nucleotides, the CDR3 is TGTGCCAGCAGCGAGACTAGCGGTCGGTCCTACGAGCAGTACTTC.